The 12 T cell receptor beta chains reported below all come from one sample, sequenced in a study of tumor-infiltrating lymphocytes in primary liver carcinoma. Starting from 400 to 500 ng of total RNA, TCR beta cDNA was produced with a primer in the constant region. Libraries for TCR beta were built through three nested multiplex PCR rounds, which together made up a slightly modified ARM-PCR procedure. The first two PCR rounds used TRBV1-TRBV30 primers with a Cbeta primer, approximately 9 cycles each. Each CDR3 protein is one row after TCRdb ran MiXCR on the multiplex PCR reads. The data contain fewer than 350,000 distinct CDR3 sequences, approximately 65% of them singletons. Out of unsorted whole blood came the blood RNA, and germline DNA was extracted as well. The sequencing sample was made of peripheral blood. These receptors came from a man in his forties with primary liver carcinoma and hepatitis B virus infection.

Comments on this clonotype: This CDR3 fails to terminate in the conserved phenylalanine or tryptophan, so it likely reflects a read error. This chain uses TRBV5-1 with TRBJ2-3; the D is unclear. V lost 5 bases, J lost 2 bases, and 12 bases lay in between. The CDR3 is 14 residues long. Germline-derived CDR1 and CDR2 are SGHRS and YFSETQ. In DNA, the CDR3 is TGCGCCAGCAGTTTTGACATCCTCACAGATACGCAGTATCTT. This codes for CASSFDILTDTQYL.

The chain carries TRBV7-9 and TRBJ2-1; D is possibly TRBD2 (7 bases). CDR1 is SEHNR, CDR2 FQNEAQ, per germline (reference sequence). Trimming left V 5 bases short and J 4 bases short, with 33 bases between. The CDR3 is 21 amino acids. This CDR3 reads CASSRPRTAFFLVGGYNEQFF. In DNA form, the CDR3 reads TGTGCCAGCAGCCGTCCCCGGACAGCATTTTTCCTAGTGGGAGGGTACAATGAGCAGTTCTTC.

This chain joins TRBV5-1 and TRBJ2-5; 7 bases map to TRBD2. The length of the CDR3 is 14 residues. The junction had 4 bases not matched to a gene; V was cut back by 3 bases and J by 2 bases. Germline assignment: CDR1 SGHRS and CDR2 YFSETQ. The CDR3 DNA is TGCGCCAGCAGCTATAGCGGGCCTCAAGAGACCCAGTACTTC. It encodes CASSYSGPQETQYF. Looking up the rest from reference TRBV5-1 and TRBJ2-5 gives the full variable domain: KAGVTQTPRYLIKTRGQQVTLSCSPISGHRSVSWYQQTPGQGLQFLFEYFSETQRNKGNFPGRFSGRQFSNSRSEMNVSTLELGDSALYLCASSYSGPQETQYFGPGTRLLVL.

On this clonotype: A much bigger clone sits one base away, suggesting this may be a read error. The CDR3 DNA follows: TGTACCAGCAGCGCGGGACGGCAAGAGACCCAGTACTTC. Translated, it gives CTSSAGRQETQYF. The rearrangement joins TRBV5-4 to TRBJ2-5; possibly TRBD2 for D (6 bases). Germline values: CDR1 SGHNT, CDR2 YYREEE (reference sequence). There are 13 residues in the CDR3.

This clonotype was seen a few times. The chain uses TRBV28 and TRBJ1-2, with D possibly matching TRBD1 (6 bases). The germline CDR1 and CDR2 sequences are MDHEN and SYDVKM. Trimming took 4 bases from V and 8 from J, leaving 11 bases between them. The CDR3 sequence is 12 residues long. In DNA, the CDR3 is TGTGCCAGCAGTTCAGGGGCTCAAGGCTACACCTTC. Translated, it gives CASSSGAQGYTF.

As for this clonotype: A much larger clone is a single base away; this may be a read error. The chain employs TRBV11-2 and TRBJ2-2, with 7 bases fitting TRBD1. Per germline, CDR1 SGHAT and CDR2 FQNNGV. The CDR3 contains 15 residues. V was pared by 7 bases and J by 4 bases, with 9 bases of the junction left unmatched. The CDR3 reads CASNSEQGLTGELFF. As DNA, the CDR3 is TGTGCCAGCAACTCTGAACAGGGGCTCACCGGGGAGCTGTTTTTT. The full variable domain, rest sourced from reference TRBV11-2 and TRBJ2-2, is EAGVAQSPRYKIIEKRQSVAFWCNPISGHATLYWYQQILGQGPKLLIQFQNNGVVDDSQLPKDRFSAERLKGVDSTLKIQPAKLEDSAVYLCASNSEQGLTGELFFGEGSRLTVL.

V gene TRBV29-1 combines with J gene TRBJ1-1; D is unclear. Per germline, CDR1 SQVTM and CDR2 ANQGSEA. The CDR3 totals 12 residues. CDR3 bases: TGCAACGCCTCAGAACAAAACCAGAGGGCTTTCTTT. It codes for CNASEQNQRAFF.

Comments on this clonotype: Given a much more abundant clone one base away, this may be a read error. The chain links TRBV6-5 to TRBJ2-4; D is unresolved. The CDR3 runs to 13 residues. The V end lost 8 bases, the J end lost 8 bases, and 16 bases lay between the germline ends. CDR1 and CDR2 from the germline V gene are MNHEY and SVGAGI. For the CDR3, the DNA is TGTGCCAGCGGTTTCCACAATTCGGACATTCAGTACTTC. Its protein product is CASGFHNSDIQYF.

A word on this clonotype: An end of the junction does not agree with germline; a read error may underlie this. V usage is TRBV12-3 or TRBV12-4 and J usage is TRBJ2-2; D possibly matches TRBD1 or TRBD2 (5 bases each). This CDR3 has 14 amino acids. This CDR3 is CASRGTRGTGELFW. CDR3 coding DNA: TGTGCCAGCAGGGGGACCAGAGGCACCGGGGAGCTGTTTTGG.

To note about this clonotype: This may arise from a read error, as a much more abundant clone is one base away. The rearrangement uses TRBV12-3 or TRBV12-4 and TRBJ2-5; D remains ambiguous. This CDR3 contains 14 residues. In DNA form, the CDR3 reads TGTGCCAGCAGTTTAAGCCGGCTCCAAGAGAGCCAGTACTTC. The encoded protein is CASSLSRLQESQYF.

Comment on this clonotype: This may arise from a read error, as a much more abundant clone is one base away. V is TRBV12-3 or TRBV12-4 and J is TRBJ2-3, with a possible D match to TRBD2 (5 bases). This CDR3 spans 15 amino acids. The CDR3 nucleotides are TGTGCCAGCGGTTTAGCGCTGGTCAACACAGATACGCAGTATTTT. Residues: CASGLALVNTDTQYF.

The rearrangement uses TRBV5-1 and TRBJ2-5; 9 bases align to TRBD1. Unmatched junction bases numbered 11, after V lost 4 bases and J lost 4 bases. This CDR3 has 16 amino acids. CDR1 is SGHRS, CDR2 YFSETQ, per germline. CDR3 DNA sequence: TGCGCCAGCAGCGAATCTTTAGGGACAGGGCTAGAGACCCAGTACTTC. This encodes CASSESLGTGLETQYF.